The sequence of this TCR beta chain was determined in a study of technical replicates of blood from a handful of donors. Trimming shortened V by 2 bases and J by 4 bases, and 7 bases separated the two germline ends. The CDR3 is 13 residues long. Germline V CDR1 and CDR2: MRHNA, SNTAGT. The method was immunoSEQ multiplex PCR; TCRdb's version includes in-frame clones alone and lacks a portion of them. The sample consists of roughly 66,000 clones, approximately 86% of them appearing once. This chain connects TRBV6-4 to TRBJ2-3, with a weak D call TRBD2 (5 bases). This receptor was taken from a human donor in good health. Some clones in this sample may be carry-over from other donors' samples. What was sequenced was PBMCs. CDR3 in amino acids: CASSDGGADTQYF. Here the CDR3 DNA reads TGTGCCAGCAGTGACGGAGGAGCAGATACGCAGTATTTT.